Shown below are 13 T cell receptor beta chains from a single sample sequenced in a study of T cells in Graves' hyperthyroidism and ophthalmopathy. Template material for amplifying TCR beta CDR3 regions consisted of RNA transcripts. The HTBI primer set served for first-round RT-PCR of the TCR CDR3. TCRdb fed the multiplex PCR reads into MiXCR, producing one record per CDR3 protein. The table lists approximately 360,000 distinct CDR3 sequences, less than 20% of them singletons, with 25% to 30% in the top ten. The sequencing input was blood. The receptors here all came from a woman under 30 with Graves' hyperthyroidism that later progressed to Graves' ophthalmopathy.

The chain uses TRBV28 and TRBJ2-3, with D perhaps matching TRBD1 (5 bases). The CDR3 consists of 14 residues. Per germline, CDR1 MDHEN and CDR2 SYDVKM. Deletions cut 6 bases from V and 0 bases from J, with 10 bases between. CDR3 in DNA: TGTGCCAGCAGATACCCAGGGAGCACAGATACGCAGTATTTT. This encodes CASRYPGSTDTQYF.

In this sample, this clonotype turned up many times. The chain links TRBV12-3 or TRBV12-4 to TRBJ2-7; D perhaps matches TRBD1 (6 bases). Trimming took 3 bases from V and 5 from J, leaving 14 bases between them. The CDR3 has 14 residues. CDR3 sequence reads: CASSFRDRLNEQYF. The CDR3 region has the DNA TGTGCCAGCAGTTTTAGAGACAGGTTGAACGAGCAGTACTTC.

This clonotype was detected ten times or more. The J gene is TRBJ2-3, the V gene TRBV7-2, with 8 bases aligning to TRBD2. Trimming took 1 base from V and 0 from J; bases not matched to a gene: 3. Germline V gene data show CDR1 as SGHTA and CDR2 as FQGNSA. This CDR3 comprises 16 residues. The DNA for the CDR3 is TGTGCCAGCAGCTTAGTAGCTAGCGGGAGCACAGATACGCAGTATTTT. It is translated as CASSLVASGSTDTQYF. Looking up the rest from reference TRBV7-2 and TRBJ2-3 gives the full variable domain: GAGVSQSPSNKVTEKGKDVELRCDPISGHTALYWYRQSLGQGLEFLIYFQGNSAPDKSGLPSDRFSAERTGGSVSTLTIQRTQQEDSAVYLCASSLVASGSTDTQYFGPGTRLTVL.

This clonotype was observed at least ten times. CDR3: CASTPGLDPVEQYF. In DNA, the CDR3 is TGTGCCAGCACCCCGGGACTAGATCCCGTCGAGCAGTACTTC. This rearrangement joins TRBV2 to TRBJ2-7; 8 nucleotides align to TRBD2. Germline trimming cut 7 bases from V and 6 bases from J; bases unmatched to any gene: 11. This CDR3 is built from 14 residues. Per the germline V gene, CDR1 is SNHLY and CDR2 is FYNNEI.

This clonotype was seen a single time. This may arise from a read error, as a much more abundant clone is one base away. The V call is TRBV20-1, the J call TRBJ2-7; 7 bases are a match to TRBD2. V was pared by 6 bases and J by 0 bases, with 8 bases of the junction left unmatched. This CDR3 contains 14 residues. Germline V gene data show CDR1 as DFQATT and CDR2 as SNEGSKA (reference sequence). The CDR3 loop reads CSATTWEGSYEQYF. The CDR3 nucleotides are TGCAGTGCCACCACTTGGGAGGGCTCCTACGAGCAGTACTTC.

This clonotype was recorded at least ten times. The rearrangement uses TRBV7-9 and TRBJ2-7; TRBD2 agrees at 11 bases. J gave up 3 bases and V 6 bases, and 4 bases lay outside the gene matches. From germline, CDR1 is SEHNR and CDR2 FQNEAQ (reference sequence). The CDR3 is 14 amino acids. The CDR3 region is CASRATSGSYEQYF. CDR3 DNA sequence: TGTGCCAGCAGGGCTACTAGCGGGAGCTACGAGCAGTACTTC.

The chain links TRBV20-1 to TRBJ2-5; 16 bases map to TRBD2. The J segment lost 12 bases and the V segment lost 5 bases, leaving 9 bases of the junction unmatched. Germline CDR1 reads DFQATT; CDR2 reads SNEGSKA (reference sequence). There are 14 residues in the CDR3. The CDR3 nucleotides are TGCAGTGCTCCCGGGACTAGCGGGAGGGCCGGGAAGTACTTC. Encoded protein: CSAPGTSGRAGKYF.

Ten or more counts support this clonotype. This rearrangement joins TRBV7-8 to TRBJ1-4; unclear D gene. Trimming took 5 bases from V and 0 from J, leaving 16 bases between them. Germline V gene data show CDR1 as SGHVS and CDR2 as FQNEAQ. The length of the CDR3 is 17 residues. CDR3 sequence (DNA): TGTGCCAGCAGCACTCAGGATTTACCGACAACTAATGAAAAACTGTTTTTT. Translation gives CASSTQDLPTTNEKLFF.

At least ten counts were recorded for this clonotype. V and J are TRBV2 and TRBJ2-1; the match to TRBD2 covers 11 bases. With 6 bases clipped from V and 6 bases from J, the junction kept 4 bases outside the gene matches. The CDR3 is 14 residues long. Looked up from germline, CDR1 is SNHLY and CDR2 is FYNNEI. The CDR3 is CASRVLAGVNEQFF. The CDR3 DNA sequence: TGTGCCAGCAGGGTACTAGCGGGAGTCAATGAGCAGTTCTTC.

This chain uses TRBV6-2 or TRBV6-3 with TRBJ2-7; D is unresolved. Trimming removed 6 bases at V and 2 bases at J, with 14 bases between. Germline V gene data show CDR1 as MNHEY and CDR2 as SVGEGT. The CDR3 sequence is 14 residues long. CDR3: CASSSPKEPYEQYF. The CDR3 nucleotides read TGTGCCAGCAGCTCCCCCAAGGAACCCTACGAGCAGTACTTC.

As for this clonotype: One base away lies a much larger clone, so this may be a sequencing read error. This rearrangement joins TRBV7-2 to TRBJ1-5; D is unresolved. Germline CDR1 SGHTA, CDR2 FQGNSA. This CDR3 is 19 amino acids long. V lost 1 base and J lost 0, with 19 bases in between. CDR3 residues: CASSLGAGLRGSSNQPQHF. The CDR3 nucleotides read TGTGCCAGCAGCTTAGGTGCCGGTTTGAGAGGGTCTAGCAATCAGCCCCAGCATTTT.

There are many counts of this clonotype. The CDR3 loop reads CASSPPGQGNVRSEKLFF. The CDR3 DNA is TGTGCCAGCTCACCACCGGGACAGGGAAATGTGCGGTCCGAAAAACTGTTTTTT. The chain has TRBV18 and TRBJ1-4; TRBD1 matches at 9 bases. V trimming: 0 bases; J trimming: 8 bases; junction bases outside the gene matches: 13. Germline V gives CDR1 KGHSH, CDR2 LQKENI. CDR3 length: 18 residues.

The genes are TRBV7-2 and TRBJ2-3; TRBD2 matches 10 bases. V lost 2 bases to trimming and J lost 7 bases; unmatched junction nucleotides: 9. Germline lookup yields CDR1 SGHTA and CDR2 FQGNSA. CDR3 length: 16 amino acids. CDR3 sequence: CASSLWGSGRLNTQYF. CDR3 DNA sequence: TGTGCCAGCAGCTTATGGGGTAGCGGGAGGTTGAATACGCAGTATTTT.